Below, 20 T cell receptor beta chains from the same sample are listed, as sequenced in a study of vaccination effects on CD4 cells after COVID-19. Data came from immunoSEQ multiplex PCR; TCRdb stores just in-frame clones and leaves some out. This sample carries 41,000 or so clones, 70% of them seen once, and the ten largest clones take about 28%. CD4+ T cells specific for antigen were expanded with viral peptide pools by the ViraFEST assay before sequencing. Following 10 days of culture, CD4+ T cells were isolated. People in the vaccine group had not been infected with SARS-CoV-2 before, and their nucleocapsid antibodies were negative. For these TCRs, the target antigens are not known. The source material was CD4+ T cells from PBMCs cultured with HCoV-OC43 spike peptides, sampled before COVID-19 vaccination. As to subset: HCoV-OC43 spike overlapping peptide pool stimulation. The receptors stem from a human donor who received a COVID-19 vaccine.

On this clone: The identical CDR3 is also encoded by other nucleotide sequences in the sample. V gene TRBV7-2 combines with J gene TRBJ2-1; the match to TRBD2 covers 7 bases. Trimming took 0 bases from V and 4 from J; bases not matched to a gene: 0. Germline assignment: CDR1 SGHTA and CDR2 FQGNSA. CDR3 length: 14 residues. The CDR3 DNA reads TGTGCCAGCAGCTTAGCGGGAGGGTACAATGAGCAGTTCTTC. This translates into CASSLAGGYNEQFF.

The J gene is TRBJ1-2, the V gene TRBV6-5, with D possibly TRBD1 on 5 matching bases. V gave up 6 bases and J gave up 6 bases, with 14 bases separating them. The CDR3 sequence is 13 residues long. CDR1 is MNHEY, CDR2 SVGAGI, per germline. The CDR3 bases are TGTGCCAGCAGCTACGGGACTGTGGATGGCTACACCTTC. Protein: CASSYGTVDGYTF.

The chain carries TRBV21-1 and TRBJ1-6. TRBV21-1 constitutes a pseudogene. The CDR3 consists of 15 residues. CDR3 sequence: CASSKWGVGDSPLHF. DNA for the CDR3: TGTGCCAGCAGCAAATGGGGGGTGGGCGATTCACCCCTCCACTTT.

The V gene is TRBV6-5, the J gene TRBJ2-2, with 7 bases matching TRBD1. This CDR3 has 14 residues. In germline, CDR1 is MNHEY, CDR2 SVGAGI. With V trimmed by 6 bases and J by 1 base, 2 bases remained unmatched. The DNA for the CDR3 is TGTGCCAGCAGGCGACAGGGGAACACCGGGGAGCTGTTTTTT. This translates into CASRRQGNTGELFF.

CDR3 loop: CASSLKLPAAIPYEQYF. In DNA form, the CDR3 reads TGTGCCAGCAGCTTAAAACTTCCGGCCGCGATCCCCTACGAGCAGTACTTC. The chain employs TRBV7-9 and TRBJ2-7; D is unclear. The CDR3 extends over 17 amino acids. In germline, CDR1 is SEHNR, CDR2 FQNEAQ (reference sequence). V shed 2 bases and J shed 2 bases, with 19 bases lying between them.

V gene TRBV19 combines with J gene TRBJ2-7, with TRBD2 matching over 12 bases. CDR1 is LNHDA, CDR2 SQIVND, per germline (reference sequence). The CDR3 consists of 16 residues. V lost 4 bases to trimming and J lost 7 bases; unmatched junction nucleotides: 11. CDR3 in DNA: TGTGCCAGTAGTACAAATCGACTAGCGGGGGCTGGGGAGCAGTACTTC. This translates into CASSTNRLAGAGEQYF.

This clone has just one count. The chain recombines TRBV21-1 with TRBJ2-2; the tabulated D call, TRBD2, remains unverified against the DNA. TRBV21-1 is designated a pseudogene. The CDR3 extends over 18 amino acids. The CDR3 coding sequence is TGTGCCAGCAGCCCACGGACCTCGGGAGGGCCGGGCACCGGGGAGCTGTTTTTT. Its translation: CASSPRTSGGPGTGELFF.

The chain uses TRBV18 and TRBJ1-1; 11 nucleotides line up with TRBD1. The CDR3 runs 18 residues. Germline V gene sequence: CDR1 KGHSH, CDR2 LQKENI. With V trimmed by 2 bases and J by 0 bases, 8 bases remained unmatched. The CDR3 protein is CASSPGLGDRGLNTEAFF. CDR3 DNA: TGTGCCAGCTCACCAGGTCTCGGGGACAGGGGGTTGAACACTGAAGCTTTCTTT.

The chain couples TRBV7-3 to TRBJ2-3; D possibly corresponds to TRBD1 (6 bases). The ends were cut back, 4 bases at V and 2 bases at J, with 13 bases in the middle. Looked up from germline, CDR1 is SGHTA and CDR2 is FQGTGA. The CDR3 consists of 15 residues. DNA of the CDR3: TGTGCCAGCAGCTCCAGACAGGCAGACACAGATACGCAGTATTTT. Protein sequence: CASSSRQADTDTQYF.

V and J are TRBV4-3 and TRBJ1-2, with TRBD1 matching over 12 bases. There are 19 residues in the CDR3. Unmatched junction bases numbered 12, after V lost 0 bases and J lost 4 bases. CDR1 is LGHNA and CDR2 is YSLEER in the germline V gene. The CDR3 reads CASSQDRKGTGGKSYGYTF. The CDR3, as DNA: TGCGCCAGCAGCCAAGATAGGAAAGGGACAGGGGGCAAAAGCTATGGCTACACCTTC.

This CDR3 is CASSIAGTNSGANVLTF. DNA for the CDR3: TGTGCCAGTAGTATAGCTGGGACTAACTCTGGGGCCAACGTCCTGACTTTC. The chain uses TRBV19 and TRBJ2-6, with TRBD2 matching 7 bases. The ends lost 1 base at V and 0 bases at J; junction bases unmatched: 3. Germline lookup yields CDR1 LNHDA and CDR2 SQIVND (reference sequence). The CDR3 contains 17 residues.

The CDR3 DNA reads TGTGCCAGTAGTGTAACGGGTGAAAAACTGTTTTTT. It encodes CASSVTGEKLFF. J is TRBJ1-4 and V is TRBV19, with D unresolved. Trimming stripped 5 bases from V and 7 bases from J, with 8 bases between. CDR1 is LNHDA, CDR2 SQIVND, per germline (reference sequence). This CDR3 is built from 12 residues.

The V call is TRBV3-1 (or the pseudogene TRBV3-2), the J call TRBJ1-1, with no clear D. Germline assignment: CDR1 LGHDT and CDR2 YNNKEL (reference sequence). The length of the CDR3 is 15 residues. V was cut by 7 bases and J by 1 base, with 16 bases left in between. In nucleotides, the CDR3 is TGTGCCAGCACCGATAGTGGACGGAGGAACACTGAAGCTTTCTTT. This gives the protein CASTDSGRRNTEAFF.

The chain has TRBV7-8 and TRBJ1-6, with D maybe TRBD1 (5 bases). The germline V gene has CDR1 SGHVS and CDR2 FQNEAQ. V gave up 1 base and J gave up 10 bases, with 8 bases separating them. This CDR3 spans 13 amino acids. The DNA of the CDR3 is TGTGCCAGCAGCTTAGTTGGGGCCTCACCCCTCCACTTT. This codes for CASSLVGASPLHF.

The J gene is TRBJ2-7, the V gene TRBV6-5; D perhaps matches TRBD1 (6 bases). This CDR3 is built from 13 residues. The V end lost 4 bases, the J end lost 2 bases, and 9 bases lay between the germline ends. From germline, CDR1 is MNHEY and CDR2 SVGAGI. The CDR3 loop is CASSWDTTYEQYF. The CDR3 bases are TGTGCCAGCAGTTGGGACACCACCTACGAGCAGTACTTC.

CDR3 coding DNA: TGTGCCATCAGGGGGACAGGGGGCTATGGCTACACCTTC. Translated: CAIRGTGGYGYTF. The V call is TRBV10-3, the J call TRBJ1-2, with 11 nucleotides matching TRBD1. Germline V gene sequence: CDR1 ENHRY, CDR2 SYGVKD. Trimming took 6 bases from V and 4 from J; bases not matched to a gene: 1. The CDR3 consists of 13 residues.

This chain joins TRBV6-2 or TRBV6-3 and TRBJ2-1; D gene uncertain. Trimming shortened V by 2 bases and J by 3 bases, and 11 bases separated the two germline ends. This CDR3 comprises 15 residues. Germline assignment: CDR1 MNHEY and CDR2 SVGEGT. Here the CDR3 reads CASSYGPAHYNEQFF. The CDR3 DNA reads TGTGCCAGCAGTTACGGACCGGCGCACTACAATGAGCAGTTCTTC.

This clone was picked up a small number of times. Compared with germline, one end of the junction differs, possibly owing to a read error. The chain links TRBV7-7 to TRBJ2-1, with D possibly matching TRBD2 (6 bases). This CDR3 is 16 amino acids long. Germline CDR1 SSHAT, CDR2 FNYEAQ (reference sequence). CDR3 loop: CASSPGRLVKQNEQFF. The DNA of the CDR3 is TGTGCTAGCAGCCCGGGCCGACTAGTAAAACAAAATGAGCAGTTCTTC.

CDR3 region: CASSPSLPIQETQYF. In DNA, the CDR3 is TGTGCCAGCTCACCATCGCTGCCTATCCAAGAGACCCAGTACTTC. J is TRBJ2-5 and V is TRBV18; D ambiguous. The V end lost 2 bases, the J end lost 1 base, and 11 bases lay between the germline ends. Looked up from germline, CDR1 is KGHSH and CDR2 is LQKENI. The CDR3 runs 15 residues.

The V call is TRBV11-2, the J call TRBJ1-6; D possibly corresponds to TRBD1 (6 bases). Trimming took 4 bases from V and 9 from J, leaving 16 bases between them. The CDR3 is 15 residues long. Germline CDR1 and CDR2: SGHAT and FQNNGV. CDR3 bases: TGTGCCAGCAGCTCATTACAGGGTCCGGTTTCACCCCTCCACTTT. The encoded protein is CASSSLQGPVSPLHF.